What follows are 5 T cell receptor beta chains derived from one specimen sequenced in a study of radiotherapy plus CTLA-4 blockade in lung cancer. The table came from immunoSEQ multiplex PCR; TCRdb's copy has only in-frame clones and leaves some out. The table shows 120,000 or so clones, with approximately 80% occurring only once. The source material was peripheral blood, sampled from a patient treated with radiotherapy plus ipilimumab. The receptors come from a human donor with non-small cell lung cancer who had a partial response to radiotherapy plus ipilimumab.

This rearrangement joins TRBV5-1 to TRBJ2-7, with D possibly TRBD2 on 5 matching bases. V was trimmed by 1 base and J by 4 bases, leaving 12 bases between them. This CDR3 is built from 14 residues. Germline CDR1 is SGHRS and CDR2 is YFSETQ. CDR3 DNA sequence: TGCGCCAGCAGCTTGCGAGGGAGAGATTACGAGCAGTACTTC. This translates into CASSLRGRDYEQYF. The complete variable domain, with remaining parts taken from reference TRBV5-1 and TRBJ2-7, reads KAGVTQTPRYLIKTRGQQVTLSCSPISGHRSVSWYQQTPGQGLQFLFEYFSETQRNKGNFPGRFSGRQFSNSRSEMNVSTLELGDSALYLCASSLRGRDYEQYFGPGTRLTVT.

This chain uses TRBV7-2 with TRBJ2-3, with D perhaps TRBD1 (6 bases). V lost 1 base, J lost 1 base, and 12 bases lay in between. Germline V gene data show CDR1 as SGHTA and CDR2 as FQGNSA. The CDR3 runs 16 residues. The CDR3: CASSLGTGLGTDTQYF. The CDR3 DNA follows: TGTGCCAGCAGCTTAGGTACAGGGTTGGGCACAGATACGCAGTATTTT.

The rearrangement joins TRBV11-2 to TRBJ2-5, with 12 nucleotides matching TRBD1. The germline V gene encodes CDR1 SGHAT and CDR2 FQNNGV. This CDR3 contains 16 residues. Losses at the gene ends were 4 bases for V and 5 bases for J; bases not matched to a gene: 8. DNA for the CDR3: TGTGCCAGCAGCTCTTTCTCCGGGACAGGGGGCGAGACCCAGTACTTC. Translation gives CASSSFSGTGGETQYF.

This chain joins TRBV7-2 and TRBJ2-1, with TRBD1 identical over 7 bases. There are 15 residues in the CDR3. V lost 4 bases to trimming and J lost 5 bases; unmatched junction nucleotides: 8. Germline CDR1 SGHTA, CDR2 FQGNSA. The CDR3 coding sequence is TGTGCCAGCAGCTCATCCGGGACAGCAAACAATGAGCAGTTCTTC. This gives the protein CASSSSGTANNEQFF. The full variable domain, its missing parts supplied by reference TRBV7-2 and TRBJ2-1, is GAGVSQSPSNKVTEKGKDVELRCDPISGHTALYWYRQSLGQGLEFLIYFQGNSAPDKSGLPSDRFSAERTGGSVSTLTIQRTQQEDSAVYLCASSSSGTANNEQFFGPGTRLTVL.

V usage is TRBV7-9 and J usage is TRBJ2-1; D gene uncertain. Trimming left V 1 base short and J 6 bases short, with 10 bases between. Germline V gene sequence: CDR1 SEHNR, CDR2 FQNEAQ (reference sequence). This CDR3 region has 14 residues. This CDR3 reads CASSLGSSFNEQFF. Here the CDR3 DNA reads TGTGCCAGCAGCTTAGGGTCTAGTTTCAATGAGCAGTTCTTC.